This section outlines one T cell receptor (beta chain) sequence together with its context. Its target is unknown. V dropped 2 bases and J dropped 9 bases, with 5 bases sitting between them. The CDR3 has 11 amino acids. Germline V lookup: CDR1 SGHTA, CDR2 FQGNSA. Using its own MiXCR run on the reads, TCRdb lists one record per CDR3 protein. Found here are about half a million distinct CDR3 sequences, about 33% of them singletons; the top ten hold roughly 16%. The data originate from a study of T cell repertoires in cytomegalovirus infection. Looking at the study overall: CMV infection plus the matching HLA type was flagged by public TCR beta signatures. Study results and limitations: Adding up the frequency of public TCR beta families identified people who carried CMV plus the relevant HLA.

V usage is TRBV7-2 and J usage is TRBJ2-4; D is uncertain. The TCR originated in a human donor in good health (CMV status not recorded). Some clones in this sample may be carry-over from other donors' samples. Sequencing used cultured PBMCs, obtained from culture after CMV antigen stimulation. CDR3 bases: TGTGCCAGCAGCTTATCCGGCATTCAGTACTTC. Amino acid sequence: CASSLSGIQYF.